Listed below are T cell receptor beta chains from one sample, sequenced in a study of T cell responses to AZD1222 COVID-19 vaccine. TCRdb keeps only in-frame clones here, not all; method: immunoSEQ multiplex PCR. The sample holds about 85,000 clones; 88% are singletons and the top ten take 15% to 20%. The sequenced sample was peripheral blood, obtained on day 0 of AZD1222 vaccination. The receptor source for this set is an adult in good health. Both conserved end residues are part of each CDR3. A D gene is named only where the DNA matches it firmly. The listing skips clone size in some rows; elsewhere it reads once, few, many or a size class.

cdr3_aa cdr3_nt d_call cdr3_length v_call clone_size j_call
CASSLGFTSRETQYF TGCGCCAGCAGCTTGGGCTTCACTAGTCGAGAGACCCAGTACTTC NA 15 TRBV5-1 NA TRBJ2-5
CASSSIPEDNEQFF TGTGCCAGCAGCTCCATTCCGGAGGACAATGAGCAGTTCTTC NA 14 TRBV7-2 NA TRBJ2-1
CASSNTGVGEQYF TGTGCCAGCAGCAACACAGGGGTTGGCGAGCAGTACTTC TRBD1 13 TRBV28 NA TRBJ2-7
CASSTRRLMNTEAFF TGTGCCAGTAGTACCAGACGGCTCATGAACACTGAAGCTTTCTTT NA 15 TRBV19 NA TRBJ1-1
CASGRTGVHEQFF TGTGCCAGTGGACGTACGGGGGTCCATGAGCAGTTCTTC NA 13 TRBV19 once TRBJ2-1
CASSPTGTEETQYF TGTGCCAGCAGCCCGACCGGGACAGAAGAGACCCAGTACTTC TRBD1 14 TRBV5-4 NA TRBJ2-5
CASSTVLARGRGYEQYF TGTGCCAGTAGCACCGTGTTGGCCCGTGGCAGGGGGTACGAGCAGTACTTC TRBD1 17 TRBV19 NA TRBJ2-7
CASSPELKGVSEQYF TGTGCCAGCAGCCCGGAACTGAAAGGTGTATCGGAGCAGTACTTC NA 15 TRBV14 NA TRBJ2-7
CASSQAISALNTEAFF TGCGCCAGCAGCCAAGCTATATCGGCTTTGAACACTGAAGCTTTCTTT NA 16 TRBV4-1 many TRBJ1-1
CATKGEAGEPVNRSYNEQFF TGTGCCACAAAGGGGGAGGCGGGAGAGCCAGTGAATCGATCCTACAATGAGCAGTTCTTC NA 20 TRBV4-2 NA TRBJ2-1
CASSLISPRSSTDTQYF TGTGCCAGCAGTTTAATCTCACCTAGATCCTCCACAGATACGCAGTATTTT NA 17 TRBV27 few TRBJ2-3
CASSSGTGVSPLHF TGTGCCAGCAGCTCCGGGACAGGGGTTTCACCCCTCCACTTT TRBD1 14 TRBV5-5 once TRBJ1-6
CASSPGLARGWNEQFF TGTGCCAGCAGCCCGGGACTAGCGAGAGGTTGGAATGAGCAGTTCTTC TRBD2 16 TRBV7-8 NA TRBJ2-1
CASSPQGAADTQYF TGTGCCAGCTCACCCCAGGGGGCCGCAGATACGCAGTATTTT TRBD1 14 TRBV18 NA TRBJ2-3
CASRLEGSTYGYTF TGTGCCAGTAGACTCGAGGGTTCCACCTATGGCTACACCTTC NA 14 TRBV19 NA TRBJ1-2
CSASSGQNYGYTF TGCAGTGCTAGTTCTGGACAAAACTATGGCTACACCTTC NA 13 TRBV20-1 NA TRBJ1-2
CASSTRDRRNYGYTF TGTGCCAGCAGCACCCGGGACAGAAGGAACTATGGCTACACCTTC TRBD1 15 TRBV7-9 NA TRBJ1-2
CASSQPAGPYTEAFF TGCGCCAGCAGCCAGCCAGCCGGGCCCTACACTGAAGCTTTCTTT NA 15 TRBV4-1 NA TRBJ1-1
CASSMDRAGDTQYF TGCGCCAGCAGCATGGACAGGGCCGGGGATACGCAGTATTTT TRBD1 14 TRBV5-1 NA TRBJ2-3
CASSLAPRNTDTQYF TGTGCCAGCAGCTTAGCCCCTAGAAACACAGATACGCAGTATTTT NA 15 TRBV7-6 NA TRBJ2-3
CSGGQTGNTEAFF TGCAGCGGGGGACAGACGGGGAACACTGAAGCTTTCTTT TRBD1 13 TRBV29-1 NA TRBJ1-1
CASSLVGGRDTGELFF TGTGCCAGCAGCTTAGTTGGGGGAAGGGACACCGGGGAGCTGTTTTTT NA 16 TRBV7-2 NA TRBJ2-2
CASSLSRGNQPQHF TGTGCCAGCAGTTTATCCAGGGGCAATCAGCCCCAGCATTTT NA 14 TRBV27 NA TRBJ1-5
CASSPQGPQGEQYF TGTGCCAGCAGTCCTCAGGGGCCGCAAGGCGAGCAGTACTTC NA 14 TRBV6-5 NA TRBJ2-7
CASSFVTVGPWFF TGTGCCAGCAGTTTCGTTACTGTGGGACCGTGGTTCTTC NA 13 TRBV28 NA TRBJ2-1
CASSLVGELFF TGTGCCAGCAGCTTAGTCGGGGAGCTGTTTTTT NA 11 TRBV7-9 few TRBJ2-2
CASSLGTLGDTQYF TGCGCCAGCAGCTTGGGGACCCTAGGGGATACGCAGTATTTT NA 14 TRBV5-1 once TRBJ2-3
CASRSTGNTEAFF TGTGCCAGCAGATCGACAGGGAACACTGAAGCTTTCTTT NA 13 TRBV6-5 NA TRBJ1-1
CASGVAPEYEQYF TGTGCCAGCGGGGTGGCCCCCGAATACGAGCAGTACTTC NA 13 TRBV19 NA TRBJ2-7
CASRADSSYNSPLHF TGTGCCAGCAGGGCCGACAGTTCCTATAATTCACCCCTCCACTTT NA 15 TRBV6-4 NA TRBJ1-6
CASSGRGRVGTEAFF TGTGCCAGTAGTGGCAGGGGGCGGGTTGGCACTGAAGCTTTCTTT TRBD1 15 TRBV19 NA TRBJ1-1
CASASGNQPQHF TGTGCCAGCGCGTCGGGCAATCAGCCCCAGCATTTT NA 12 TRBV2 NA TRBJ1-5
CASSIGGQRTDTQYF TGTGCCAGTAGTATTGGAGGACAGCGCACAGATACGCAGTATTTT NA 15 TRBV19 NA TRBJ2-3